The 24 T cell receptor beta chains below were found in one sample sequenced in a study of spatial heterogeneity in lung cancer. Time point meaning: sample taken at primary tumor resection. No cognate antigen is known for these TCRs. A single record per CDR3 protein comes from TCRdb applying MiXCR to the 5' RACE reads. The sample shows fewer than 20,000 distinct CDR3 sequences, under 7% of them seen only once. Study findings and constraints: It was found that expanded intratumoral alpha and beta TCR counts tracked tumor mutation counts.

The specimen comprised lung tumor tissue, sampled at surgery. Source of these receptors: a female donor with early-stage non-small cell lung cancer.

The table lists this clonotype with many counts. The chain has TRBV29-1 and TRBJ2-1; 16 nucleotides agree with TRBD2. This CDR3 is 16 amino acids long. The V segment lost 6 bases and the J segment 10 bases; nucleotides outside the gene matches: 12. Germline CDR1 is SQVTM and CDR2 is ANQGSEA. The CDR3 sequence: CSVAGTSGRESKEQFF. The CDR3 coding sequence is TGCAGCGTCGCCGGGACTAGCGGGAGGGAATCGAAAGAGCAGTTCTTC.

This clonotype was detected a few times. The rearrangement joins TRBV9 to TRBJ1-4; 8 bases align to TRBD1. Germline trimming cut 4 bases from V and 6 bases from J; bases unmatched to any gene: 11. Germline V gene data show CDR1 as SGDLS and CDR2 as YYNGEE. The CDR3 loop spans 16 amino acids. Here the CDR3 DNA reads TGTGCCAGCAGCCCACTTGGGGACAGGCAATATGAAAAACTGTTTTTT. It yields the protein CASSPLGDRQYEKLFF.

The rearrangement uses TRBV20-1 and TRBJ1-2; a weak D match, TRBD1 (6 bases). With 5 bases removed from V and 2 bases from J, the gap between germline ends came to 12 bases. Germline V gene data show CDR1 as DFQATT and CDR2 as SNEGSKA (reference sequence). CDR3 size: 13 residues. The CDR3 sequence: CSALEGVNYGYTF. The DNA for the CDR3 is TGCAGTGCTTTAGAGGGGGTGAACTATGGCTACACCTTC.

This clonotype occurred many times. The rearrangement links TRBV5-1 to TRBJ1-1, with TRBD1 matching 11 bases. V lost 4 bases to trimming and J lost 0 bases; unmatched junction nucleotides: 5. CDR1 and CDR2 (germline): SGHRS, YFSETQ. The CDR3 has 16 amino acids. CDR3: CASSIGQGALNTEAFF. The CDR3 DNA follows: TGCGCCAGCAGCATTGGACAGGGGGCCCTGAACACTGAAGCTTTCTTT. Based on the CDR3 plus reference TRBV5-1 and TRBJ1-1, the full variable domain is KAGVTQTPRYLIKTRGQQVTLSCSPISGHRSVSWYQQTPGQGLQFLFEYFSETQRNKGNFPGRFSGRQFSNSRSEMNVSTLELGDSALYLCASSIGQGALNTEAFFGQGTRLTVV.

The chain joins TRBV6-2 or TRBV6-3 to TRBJ2-1; D gene uncertain. Trimming took off 6 bases at V and 5 bases at J, with 14 bases between the two ends. The CDR3 runs to 14 residues. Germline V gives CDR1 MNHEY, CDR2 SVGEGT. CDR3 nucleotide sequence: TGTGCCAGCAGACACTATGGGTACAACAATGAGCAGTTCTTC. Protein product: CASRHYGYNNEQFF.

This clonotype was counted many times. The genes are TRBV2 and TRBJ2-3; D uncertain. Germline CDR1 is SNHLY and CDR2 is FYNNEI. Trimming took off 3 bases at V and 11 bases at J, with 9 bases between the two ends. This CDR3 is 11 amino acids long. The CDR3 DNA is TGTGCCAGCAGTGACGAAATCAGGCAGTATTTT. The encoded protein is CASSDEIRQYF.

This chain joins TRBV20-1 and TRBJ1-1; D not resolved. The ends were cut back, 1 base at V and 0 bases at J, with 18 bases in the middle. Per germline, CDR1 DFQATT and CDR2 SNEGSKA (reference sequence). This CDR3 is 17 amino acids long. CDR3 sequence reads: CSARGWGDTRMNTEAFF. In DNA, the CDR3 is TGCAGTGCTAGAGGGTGGGGAGACACCCGGATGAACACTGAAGCTTTCTTT.

This clonotype was recorded at least ten times. V gene TRBV18 combines with J gene TRBJ2-4; D unresolved. The CDR3 loop spans 13 amino acids. Germline lookup yields CDR1 KGHSH and CDR2 LQKENI. V lost 6 bases and J 8 bases, leaving 14 bases between the germline ends. CDR3 nucleotide sequence: TGTGCCAGCTCCCGGACCGTGGGCGACATTCAGTACTTC. It is translated as CASSRTVGDIQYF.

This clonotype was recorded at least ten times. The V gene is TRBV20-1, the J gene TRBJ2-7; D assignment may be TRBD1 or TRBD2 (7 bases each). From germline, CDR1 is DFQATT and CDR2 SNEGSKA (reference sequence). This CDR3 has 14 amino acids. Trimming removed 3 bases from V and 5 bases from J, with 17 bases in between. The CDR3 here is CSASEGRGRNEQYF. CDR3 nucleotide sequence: TGCAGTGCTAGTGAAGGGAGGGGGCGCAACGAGCAGTACTTC.

This clonotype counts as medium-sized (0.01 to 0.1%). The gene calls are TRBV5-1 and TRBJ2-5; unclear D gene. The length of the CDR3 is 12 residues. The V end lost 0 bases, the J end lost 5 bases, and 5 bases lay between the germline ends. Germline V lookup: CDR1 SGHRS, CDR2 YFSETQ. DNA for the CDR3: TGCGCCAGCAGCTTGGTTGGTGAGACCCAGTACTTC. Its translation: CASSLVGETQYF.

This clonotype occurred a few times. The chain employs TRBV28 and TRBJ2-5; possibly TRBD1 for D (5 bases). Germline V gene data show CDR1 as MDHEN and CDR2 as SYDVKM. The CDR3 is 13 residues long. V shed 6 bases and J shed 5 bases, with 13 bases lying between them. The CDR3 spells CASSIRQYETQYF. Written as DNA, the CDR3 is TGTGCCAGCAGCATAAGACAGTATGAGACCCAGTACTTC.

This clonotype was counted ten times or more. V is TRBV18 and J is TRBJ2-3; D not resolved. V lost 6 bases to trimming and J lost 6 bases, with 13 bases between them. This CDR3 is 13 amino acids long. CDR1 KGHSH and CDR2 LQKENI come from the germline V gene. CDR3 in amino acids: CASSSRSLDTQYF. The CDR3 bases are TGTGCCAGCTCGTCGAGATCCCTGGATACGCAGTATTTT.

The chain links TRBV27 to TRBJ2-5; no definite D call. V was pared by 1 base and J by 2 bases, with 20 bases between. This CDR3 has 18 amino acids. Germline assignment: CDR1 MNHEY and CDR2 SMNVEV (reference sequence). This CDR3 reads CASSLFAQDGVRQETQYF. CDR3 bases: TGTGCCAGCAGTTTATTTGCGCAGGACGGAGTAAGGCAAGAGACCCAGTACTTC.

This clonotype was found many times. The CDR3 coding sequence is TGTGCCAGCAGTTCCGCAGGACTAGCGGAATACGAGCAGTACTTC. It specifies CASSSAGLAEYEQYF. The chain employs TRBV6-2 or TRBV6-3 and TRBJ2-7; TRBD2 matches 10 bases. V gave up 4 bases and J gave up 4 bases; unmatched junction bases: 7. CDR3 length: 15 amino acids. Germline CDR1 reads MNHEY; CDR2 reads SVGEGT.

This clonotype was picked up many times. At one of its ends the junction is not consistent with the germline gene, which may arise from a read error. The V and J genes are TRBV7-2 and TRBJ2-7; TRBD2 aligns across 12 bases. The CDR3 is made up of 13 amino acids. The germline V gene encodes CDR1 SGHTA and CDR2 FQGNSA. The CDR3 reads CASSSTSGGRRNF. Here the CDR3 DNA reads TGTGCCAGCAGTTCGACTAGCGGGGGACGTCGAAACTTC.

This clonotype was recorded many times. The genes are TRBV5-4 and TRBJ2-1; 10 bases are a match to TRBD2. The junction had 5 bases not matched to a gene; V was cut back by 4 bases and J by 4 bases. CDR3 length: 15 residues. In germline, CDR1 is SGHNT, CDR2 YYREEE (reference sequence). CDR3 nucleotides: TGTGCCAGCAGCCTCACTAGCGGGGTTTACAATGAGCAGTTCTTC. Amino acid sequence: CASSLTSGVYNEQFF.

This clonotype is termed medium-sized. The genes are TRBV7-8 and TRBJ1-2; tentative D call: TRBD1 (6 bases). CDR1 is SGHVS and CDR2 is FQNEAQ in the germline V gene. The CDR3 has 15 residues. Deletions cut 5 bases from V and 2 bases from J, with 15 bases between. CDR3 DNA: TGTGCCAGCAGCGGGGGGCCCGGGGGCAACTATGGCTACACCTTC. Translated, it gives CASSGGPGGNYGYTF.

This clonotype was observed at least ten times. V gene TRBV28 combines with J gene TRBJ1-5; no clear D. Germline V gene sequence: CDR1 MDHEN, CDR2 SYDVKM. The CDR3 consists of 12 residues. The V end was cut by 8 bases, the J end by 7 bases, with 12 bases between. CDR3: CASYTSGQPQHF. In DNA, the CDR3 is TGTGCCAGCTACACCTCGGGCCAGCCCCAGCATTTT.

Many counts were recorded for this clonotype. This sequence joins TRBV5-5 and TRBJ2-7, with 11 bases fitting TRBD1. V shed 0 bases, J shed 4 bases, and the junction held 6 bases outside the gene matches. The length of the CDR3 is 16 residues. Germline CDR1 SGHKS, CDR2 YYEKEE (reference sequence). CDR3 in amino acids: CASSLGWDRGIYEQYF. As DNA, the CDR3 is TGTGCCAGCAGCTTGGGTTGGGACAGGGGGATATACGAGCAGTACTTC.

This clonotype was counted ten times or more. This chain's CDR3 is CASSRTSGSGPETQYF. The CDR3 DNA follows: TGTGCCAGCAGTCGAACTAGCGGGAGTGGTCCCGAGACCCAGTACTTC. The rearrangement uses TRBV12-3 or TRBV12-4 and TRBJ2-5, with 11 positions matching TRBD2. V dropped 5 bases and J dropped 5; count of bases not matched to a gene: 10. The CDR3 extends over 16 amino acids.

The genes are TRBV15 and TRBJ2-7, with D maybe TRBD2 (6 bases). Trimming removed 0 bases from V and 0 bases from J, with 9 bases in between. This CDR3 region has 15 residues. Germline assignment: CDR1 LNHNV and CDR2 YYDKDF (reference sequence). CDR3 sequence reads: CATSRDLGGSYEQYF. CDR3 DNA: TGTGCCACCAGCAGAGATCTGGGGGGCTCCTACGAGCAGTACTTC. Variable domain in full (rest from reference TRBV15 and TRBJ2-7): DAMVIQNPRYQVTQFGKPVTLSCSQTLNHNVMYWYQQKSSQAPKLLFHYYDKDFNNEADTPDNFQSRRPNTSFCFLDIRSPGLGDTAMYLCATSRDLGGSYEQYFGPGTRLTVT.

This clonotype was found many times. This chain joins TRBV7-9 and TRBJ1-2; 8 bases are shared with TRBD1. The CDR3 length is 16 residues. CDR1 and CDR2 (germline): SEHNR, FQNEAQ (reference sequence). With 1 base clipped from V and 3 bases from J, the junction kept 7 bases outside the gene matches. CDR3 protein: CASSLDWSGGDYGYTF. DNA for the CDR3: TGTGCCAGCAGCTTAGATTGGTCAGGGGGCGACTATGGCTACACCTTC.

This clonotype was seen more than once but under ten times. This chain links TRBV10-2 with TRBJ1-3; D is unresolved. Germline values: CDR1 WSHSY, CDR2 SAAADI. The V end was cut by 6 bases, the J end by 0 bases, with 6 bases between. The CDR3 has 13 residues. CDR3: CASRDHSGNTIYF. DNA of the CDR3: TGCGCCAGCAGGGATCACTCTGGAAACACCATATATTTT.

This clonotype has at least ten counts. The genes are TRBV7-8 and TRBJ1-5; D is unresolved. Germline-derived CDR1 and CDR2 are SGHVS and FQNEAQ. This CDR3 is 15 amino acids long. Trimming took 1 base from V and 2 from J, leaving 9 bases between them. CDR3 nucleotide sequence: TGTGCCAGCAGCTTAGGTGGCAGCGGCAATCAGCCCCAGCATTTT. This translates into CASSLGGSGNQPQHF.